These 18 T cell receptor beta chains share one sample of origin, sequenced in a study of spatial heterogeneity in lung cancer (dated by TCRdb to between 2018 and 2021). Preparation of the library involved 5' RACE. This sample was sequenced with a NextSeq 500. The public reads were quality trimmed at Q25 with fastp and then assembled into clones with MiXCR by TCRdb, keeping productive beta chains. All rows with the same CDR3 protein become a single entry with the most common DNA and genes. This sample gives tens of thousands of distinct CDR3 sequences in total; roughly 10% of them show up just once. Together, the top ten hold about 7.1% of the sample. The time point label on this specimen signifies: sample taken at primary tumor resection. Whole RNA extracted from tumor and nontumor lung tissue, or from cryopreserved PBMC samples, was used for TCR sequencing without cell sorting. The specimen comprised PBMCs, sampled at surgery. The receptors derive from a male donor with early-stage non-small cell lung cancer.

This clonotype has more than one count but fewer than ten. The rearrangement uses TRBV5-1 and TRBJ2-3; 10 nucleotides match TRBD2. This CDR3 comprises 15 residues. The V gene's germline CDR1 is SGHRS and CDR2 YFSETQ. The V gene end was trimmed by 0 bases and the J gene end by 5 bases; junction bases not matched to a gene: 3. CDR3 loop: CASSLEGTSVDTQYF. The CDR3 DNA reads as TGCGCCAGCAGCTTGGAGGGGACTAGCGTAGATACGCAGTATTTT.

The rearrangement joins TRBV28 to TRBJ2-3, with TRBD2 matching over 8 bases. The junction had 6 bases not matched to a gene; V was cut back by 4 bases and J by 6 bases. Germline CDR1 and CDR2: MDHEN and SYDVKM. The length of the CDR3 is 14 residues. The CDR3: CASSSAGEGDTQYF. The CDR3 coding sequence is TGTGCCAGCAGTTCAGCGGGAGAGGGGGATACGCAGTATTTT. The entire variable domain, with the rest obtained from reference TRBV28 and TRBJ2-3, is as follows: DVKVTQSSRYLVKRTGEKVFLECVQDMDHENMFWYRQDPGLGLRLIYFSYDVKMKEKGDIPEGYSVSREKKERFSLILESASTNQTSMYLCASSSAGEGDTQYFGPGTRLTVL.

The table lists this clonotype with many counts. The rearrangement joins TRBV15 to TRBJ1-6; D gene ambiguous. Germline CDR1 is LNHNV and CDR2 is YYDKDF (reference sequence). This CDR3 has 13 residues. The ends were cut back, 0 bases at V and 7 bases at J, with 4 bases in the middle. The CDR3, as DNA: TGTGCCACCAGCAGAGATGCCAATTCACCCCTCCACTTT. Protein sequence: CATSRDANSPLHF.

This clonotype occurred a few times. The CDR3 DNA is TGTGCCAGCAGCCCCCGGCCAGGGCAGAACACTGAAGCTTTCTTT. This sequence encodes CASSPRPGQNTEAFF. The V gene is TRBV7-3, the J gene TRBJ1-1; tentative D call: TRBD1 (5 bases). Trimming took off 5 bases at V and 1 base at J, with 14 bases between the two ends. CDR1 and CDR2 from the germline V gene are SGHTA and FQGTGA. The CDR3 runs to 15 residues.

This chain links TRBV5-1 with TRBJ1-4; 9 bases line up with TRBD1. Looked up from germline, CDR1 is SGHRS and CDR2 is YFSETQ. The CDR3 sequence is 15 residues long. J was trimmed by 8 bases and V by 0 bases; bases with no gene match: 5. The CDR3 reads CASSLAGTGLEKLFF. The CDR3 DNA reads as TGCGCCAGCAGCTTGGCCGGGACAGGGTTAGAAAAACTGTTTTTT.

V gene TRBV6-1 combines with J gene TRBJ1-2; the D is unclear. V was cut by 0 bases and J by 4 bases, with 3 bases left in between. This CDR3 spans 12 amino acids. CDR1 MNHNS and CDR2 SASEGT come from the germline V gene. The CDR3 spells CASSEAGYGYTF. The CDR3 DNA sequence: TGTGCCAGCAGTGAAGCTGGCTATGGCTACACCTTC.

The chain employs TRBV5-5 and TRBJ2-3, with a possible D match to TRBD1 (5 bases). CDR1 is SGHKS and CDR2 is YYEKEE in the germline V gene (reference sequence). Trimming left V 0 bases short and J 6 bases short, with 11 bases between. This CDR3 region has 14 residues. The CDR3 DNA sequence: TGTGCCAGCAGCTTGGCCTCTGGGGCGGATACGCAGTATTTT. Its translation: CASSLASGADTQYF. The variable domain in full, completed from reference TRBV5-5 and TRBJ2-3, reads DAGVTQSPTHLIKTRGQQVTLRCSPISGHKSVSWYQQVLGQGPQFIFQYYEKEERGRGNFPDRFSARQFPNYSSELNVNALLLGDSALYLCASSLASGADTQYFGPGTRLTVL.

This clonotype has a handful of counts. The CDR3 here is CASRPGAREQFF. CDR3 nucleotide sequence: TGTGCCAGCAGACCCGGAGCCCGTGAGCAGTTCTTC. The gene calls are TRBV7-9 and TRBJ2-1; D is uncertain. Germline lookup yields CDR1 SEHNR and CDR2 FQNEAQ (reference sequence). The CDR3 spans 12 residues. Trimming stripped 6 bases from V and 9 bases from J, with 12 bases between. The whole variable domain, filled in from reference TRBV7-9 and TRBJ2-1, reads DTGVSQNPRHKITKRGQNVTFRCDPISEHNRLYWYRQTLGQGPEFLTYFQNEAQLEKSRLLSDRFSAERPKGSFSTLEIQRTEQGDSAMYLCASRPGAREQFFGPGTRLTVL.

The chain links TRBV5-1 to TRBJ2-5; 8 bases map to TRBD2. The trim removed 0 bases at V and 2 bases at J, leaving 6 bases unmatched. The germline gives CDR1 SGHRS, CDR2 YFSETQ. CDR3 length: 16 residues. CDR3 residues: CASSLGASGPQETQYF. The CDR3 DNA is TGCGCCAGCAGCTTGGGGGCTAGCGGGCCACAAGAGACCCAGTACTTC.

The V and J genes are TRBV2 and TRBJ2-3; TRBD1 matches at 7 bases. V dropped 8 bases and J dropped 2; count of bases not matched to a gene: 10. Germline V gene lookup returns CDR1 SNHLY and CDR2 FYNNEI. The CDR3 covers 15 residues. The DNA of the CDR3 is TGTGCCAGCTCTGACAGGGCTTCCCCCACAGATACGCAGTATTTT. Its protein is CASSDRASPTDTQYF.

This clonotype was recorded a few times. The chain uses TRBV20-1 and TRBJ1-5; D uncertain. The germline V gene encodes CDR1 DFQATT and CDR2 SNEGSKA (reference sequence). The CDR3 has 13 residues. Between the trimmed V and J ends, which lost 1 base and 8 bases, there was a span of 12 bases. The DNA for the CDR3 is TGCAGTGCTAGAGCGGCTGCCGCCAAGCCCCAGCATTTT. Encoded protein: CSARAAAAKPQHF.

The gene calls are TRBV20-1 and TRBJ2-1; TRBD2 agrees at 9 bases. J lost 4 bases, V lost 3 bases, and 10 bases had no gene match. This CDR3 region has 16 residues. Germline V gene data show CDR1 as DFQATT and CDR2 as SNEGSKA (reference sequence). The CDR3 DNA is TGCAGTGCTAGTACGTTGGGAGCGGGGGGTTACAATGAGCAGTTCTTC. It encodes CSASTLGAGGYNEQFF.

This clonotype was observed many times. The V call is TRBV7-9, the J call TRBJ2-7; D possibly corresponds to TRBD2 (5 bases). Per germline, CDR1 SEHNR and CDR2 FQNEAQ (reference sequence). Trimming removed 6 bases at V and 7 bases at J, with 10 bases between. This CDR3 contains 11 residues. The CDR3 nucleotides are TGTGCCAGCAGACGTGAGGGAGAGCAGTACTTC. Encoded protein: CASRREGEQYF.

This clonotype was observed a handful of times. The genes are TRBV14 and TRBJ2-1; 7 nucleotides align to TRBD2. The CDR3 consists of 13 residues. V gave up 5 bases and J gave up 9 bases; unmatched junction bases: 7. Germline CDR1 is SGHDN and CDR2 is FVKESK. Here the CDR3 DNA reads TGTGCCAGCAGCAACCGACTAGCTGGTGAGCAGTTCTTC. Translating it yields CASSNRLAGEQFF.

V usage is TRBV7-2 and J usage is TRBJ1-5, with D uncertain. Trimming left V 1 base short and J 11 bases short, with 18 bases between. The CDR3 is 15 residues long. Germline CDR1 SGHTA, CDR2 FQGNSA. The CDR3 region has the DNA TGTGCCAGCAGCTTAGACGGGCAGGCGAGTGTGGCCCAGCATTTT. Residues: CASSLDGQASVAQHF.

The table lists this clonotype with many counts. The chain links TRBV28 to TRBJ1-5, with 8 bases matching TRBD1. The V gene end was trimmed by 8 bases and the J gene end by 4 bases; junction bases not matched to a gene: 7. Germline CDR1 MDHEN, CDR2 SYDVKM. The CDR3 contains 14 residues. CDR3 sequence reads: CASRSGTGNQPQHF. CDR3 DNA sequence: TGTGCCAGCCGATCCGGGACAGGTAATCAGCCCCAGCATTTT.

This chain uses TRBV6-2 or TRBV6-3 with TRBJ1-2; D is possibly TRBD1 (5 bases). The V gene's germline CDR1 is MNHEY and CDR2 SVGEGT. CDR3 length: 12 amino acids. V lost 5 bases to trimming and J lost 8 bases, with 12 bases between them. CDR3: CASSPDSWGYTF. Written as DNA, the CDR3 is TGTGCCAGCAGTCCAGACAGCTGGGGCTACACCTTC.

The CDR3 coding sequence is TGTGCCAGCACCCTAGCGGGAGCGGCCTACAATGAGCAGTTCTTC. Its protein is CASTLAGAAYNEQFF. The chain links TRBV7-9 to TRBJ2-1, with 10 bases lining up with TRBD2. Losses at the gene ends were 7 bases for V and 2 bases for J; bases not matched to a gene: 5. CDR1 and CDR2 from the germline V gene are SEHNR and FQNEAQ (reference sequence). This CDR3 spans 15 amino acids.